One sample yielded the 18 T cell receptor beta chains listed below, sequenced in a study of cytomegalovirus exposure and HLA in healthy donors. In the PCR, 60 Vbeta and 13 Jbeta primers were used. Only in-frame clones appear in the TCRdb table, and some are missing; sequencing was by immunoSEQ multiplex PCR. In the table there are 55,000 to 70,000 clones, approximately 64% of which are singletons. Sequencing used PBMCs. The receptors here all came from a man aged 35 to 55 in good health and CMV-seropositive.

This chain joins TRBV13 and TRBJ2-7; 11 bases match TRBD2. With 3 bases clipped from V and 2 bases from J, the junction kept 12 bases outside the gene matches. This CDR3 is built from 18 residues. Germline V gene lookup returns CDR1 PRHDT and CDR2 FYEKMQ (reference sequence). CDR3 sequence reads: CASSLRGAPGLAAYEQYF. Written as DNA, the CDR3 is TGTGCCAGCAGCTTGCGGGGGGCGCCGGGACTAGCGGCCTACGAGCAGTACTTC.

This chain joins TRBV7-9 and TRBJ1-4; tentative D call: TRBD1 (6 bases). The CDR3 contains 16 residues. The V gene's germline CDR1 is SEHNR and CDR2 FQNEAQ (reference sequence). V was clipped by 2 bases and J by 5 bases, with 15 bases between them. This CDR3 reads CASSLTGTTSNEKLFF. For the CDR3, the DNA is TGTGCCAGCAGCTTAACCGGGACAACGTCAAATGAAAAACTGTTTTTT.

This rearrangement joins TRBV6-1 to TRBJ1-1, with a tentative D call TRBD1 (5 bases). Germline CDR1 MNHNS, CDR2 SASEGT. Trimming removed 7 bases from V and 3 bases from J, with 12 bases in between. CDR3 length: 13 amino acids. CDR3 sequence reads: CASTKPGDTEAFF. As DNA, the CDR3 is TGTGCCAGCACCAAGCCGGGGGACACTGAAGCTTTCTTT.

CDR3 nucleotides: TGCGCCAGCAACCCCGCCGGGACAGGGAGGCACGAGCAGTACTTC. Amino acids: CASNPAGTGRHEQYF. The V call is TRBV5-1, the J call TRBJ2-5, with TRBD1 identical over 9 bases. The J call is doubtful: the DNA matches TRBJ2-7 better. Germline lookup yields CDR1 SGHRS and CDR2 YFSETQ. The CDR3 spans 15 residues.

In its sample, this clone was seen a few times. This chain joins TRBV6-1 and TRBJ2-5, with D possibly matching TRBD1 (6 bases). This CDR3 comprises 14 residues. The germline gives CDR1 MNHNS, CDR2 SASEGT. V was pared by 7 bases and J by 5 bases, with 17 bases between. The CDR3 region is CASTISGHSETQYF. In DNA, the CDR3 is TGTGCCAGCACCATATCGGGACATTCGGAGACCCAGTACTTC.

The CDR3 bases are TGTGCCAGCAGTGAGGGGAACACTGAAGCTTTCTTT. The encoded protein is CASSEGNTEAFF. The chain recombines TRBV9 with TRBJ1-1, with no clear D. Germline V lookup: CDR1 SGDLS, CDR2 YYNGEE. This CDR3 spans 12 amino acids. Trimming removed 5 bases from V and 1 base from J, with 6 bases in between.

The chain has TRBV27 and TRBJ1-3, with a tentative D call TRBD1 (6 bases). Germline loops: CDR1 MNHEY, CDR2 SMNVEV (reference sequence). CDR3 size: 16 residues. Deletions cut 6 bases from V and 0 bases from J, with 15 bases between. CDR3 in amino acids: CASSPRGGHSGNTIYF. Here the CDR3 DNA reads TGTGCCAGCAGCCCCCGTGGGGGCCACTCTGGAAACACCATATATTTT.

The chain links TRBV18 to TRBJ2-1; 8 bases map to TRBD2. The CDR3 contains 17 residues. The junction had 12 bases not matched to a gene; V was cut back by 3 bases and J by 5 bases. In germline, CDR1 is KGHSH, CDR2 LQKENI. The CDR3 DNA sequence: TGTGCCAGCTCACCGCGAGATAGCGGGGTTTTCGACAATGAGCAGTTCTTC. It translates to CASSPRDSGVFDNEQFF.

This chain joins TRBV14 and TRBJ2-3; a possible D gene is TRBD1 (6 bases). Trimming left V 4 bases short and J 8 bases short, with 10 bases between. CDR1 is SGHDN, CDR2 FVKESK, per germline. The CDR3 consists of 12 residues. The CDR3 DNA is TGTGCCAGCAGCCCTGGGGGCCGTACGCAGTATTTT. The encoded protein is CASSPGGRTQYF. Together with reference TRBV14 and TRBJ2-3, the CDR3 gives the full variable domain: EAGVTQFPSHSVIEKGQTVTLRCDPISGHDNLYWYRRVMGKEIKFLLHFVKESKQDESGMPNNRFLAERTGGTYSTLKVQPAELEDSGVYFCASSPGGRTQYFGPGTRLTVL.

The V and J genes are TRBV27 and TRBJ2-1; unclear D gene. V dropped 5 bases and J dropped 7 bases, with 18 bases sitting between them. CDR3 length equals 15 residues. Germline CDR1 reads MNHEY; CDR2 reads SMNVEV (reference sequence). As DNA, the CDR3 is TGTGCCAGCAGTCCAGGCCACCTTGTAGGAAATGAGCAGTTCTTC. Its protein product is CASSPGHLVGNEQFF.

The J gene is TRBJ1-5, the V gene TRBV27, with D perhaps TRBD1 (5 bases). The V and J ends lost 3 bases and 4 bases respectively, with 13 bases between them. The CDR3 has 15 residues. Germline CDR1 reads MNHEY; CDR2 reads SMNVEV (reference sequence). The CDR3 DNA reads as TGTGCCAGCAGTTTGGGGGGAGGAGGGAATCAGCCCCAGCATTTT. Translating gives CASSLGGGGNQPQHF.

V usage is TRBV5-1 and J usage is TRBJ1-1; D perhaps matches TRBD1 (5 bases). Trimming took off 3 bases at V and 5 bases at J, with 14 bases between the two ends. The CDR3 runs 14 residues. Germline V gene lookup returns CDR1 SGHRS and CDR2 YFSETQ. CDR3 sequence (DNA): TGCGCCAGCAGCTACCGGGGGGGTCGTACTGAAGCTTTCTTT. Its translation is CASSYRGGRTEAFF.

The V and J genes are TRBV19 and TRBJ2-7; D unclear. The length of the CDR3 is 15 residues. The V and J ends lost 6 bases and 0 bases respectively, with 15 bases between them. In germline, CDR1 is LNHDA, CDR2 SQIVND (reference sequence). This chain's CDR3 is CASSERLRSSYEQYF. The CDR3 coding sequence is TGTGCCAGTAGCGAACGACTGAGGAGCTCCTACGAGCAGTACTTC.

The chain recombines TRBV19 with TRBJ1-2; 7 bases align to TRBD1. Germline loops: CDR1 LNHDA, CDR2 SQIVND (reference sequence). The CDR3 totals 15 residues. J lost 4 bases, V lost 3 bases, and 8 bases had no gene match. In nucleotides, the CDR3 is TGTGCCAGTAGTATTATGGGGACAGAGCGCTATGGCTACACCTTC. Protein: CASSIMGTERYGYTF.

The V call is TRBV6-5, the J call TRBJ1-2; possible D gene TRBD1, 6 bases. Germline CDR1 MNHEY, CDR2 SVGAGI. This CDR3 region has 15 residues. The V end was cut by 3 bases, the J end by 0 bases, with 11 bases between. The CDR3 loop is CASSYTGTTNYGYTF. The CDR3 DNA sequence: TGTGCCAGCAGTTATACCGGGACAACTAACTATGGCTACACCTTC.

The chain combines TRBV5-6 with TRBJ2-7, with a tentative D call TRBD1 (5 bases). V was clipped by 6 bases and J by 3 bases, with 7 bases between them. The CDR3 is 11 residues long. Germline loops: CDR1 SGHDT, CDR2 YYEEEE. The chain's CDR3 is CASKGNYEQYF. The CDR3 DNA is TGTGCCAGCAAGGGGAACTACGAGCAGTACTTC.

J is TRBJ2-7 and V is TRBV14; perhaps TRBD2 as D (6 bases). Germline V CDR1 and CDR2: SGHDN, FVKESK. The CDR3 totals 15 residues. The V and J ends lost 6 bases and 3 bases respectively, with 18 bases between them. The CDR3 region is CASSQRDSGVYEQYF. CDR3 sequence (DNA): TGTGCCAGCAGTCAACGGGACTCGGGGGTCTACGAGCAGTACTTC.

Written as DNA, the CDR3 is TGTGCCAGTAAATACGGCGGGGAGCTGTTTTTT. Protein: CASKYGGELFF. The V and J genes are TRBV19 and TRBJ2-2; D not resolved. The CDR3 totals 11 residues. Germline loops: CDR1 LNHDA, CDR2 SQIVND (reference sequence). V lost 7 bases, J lost 7 bases, and 7 bases lay in between. The whole variable domain, remainder taken from reference TRBV19 and TRBJ2-2, is DGGITQSPKYLFRKEGQNVTLSCEQNLNHDAMYWYRQDPGQGLRLIYYSQIVNDFQKGDIAEGYSVSREKKESFPLTVTSAQKNPTAFYLCASKYGGELFFGEGSRLTVL.